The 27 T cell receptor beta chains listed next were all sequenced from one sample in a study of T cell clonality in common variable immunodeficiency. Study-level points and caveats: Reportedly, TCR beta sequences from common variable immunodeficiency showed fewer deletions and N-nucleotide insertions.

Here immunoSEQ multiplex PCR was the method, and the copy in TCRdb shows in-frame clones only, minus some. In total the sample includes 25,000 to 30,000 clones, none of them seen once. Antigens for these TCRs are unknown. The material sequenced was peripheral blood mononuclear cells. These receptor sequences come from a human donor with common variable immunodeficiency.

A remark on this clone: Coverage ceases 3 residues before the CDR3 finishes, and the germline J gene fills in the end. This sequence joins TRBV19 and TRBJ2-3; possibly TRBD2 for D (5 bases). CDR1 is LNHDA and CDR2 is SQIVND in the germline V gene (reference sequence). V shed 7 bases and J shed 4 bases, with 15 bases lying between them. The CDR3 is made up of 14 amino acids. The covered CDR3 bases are TGTGCCAGTACGGGCGGGCCCCGTGCAGATACG. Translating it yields CASTGGPRADT. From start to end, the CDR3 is CASTGGPRADTQYF.

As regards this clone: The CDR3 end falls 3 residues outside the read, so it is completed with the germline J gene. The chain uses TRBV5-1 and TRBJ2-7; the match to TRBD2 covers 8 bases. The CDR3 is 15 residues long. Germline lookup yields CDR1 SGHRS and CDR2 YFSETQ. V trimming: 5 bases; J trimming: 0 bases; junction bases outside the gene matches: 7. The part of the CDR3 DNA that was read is TGCGCCAGCAGTCTAAGGAGCGGGGGCTCCTACGAG. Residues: CASSLRSGGSYE. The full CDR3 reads CASSLRSGGSYEQYF.

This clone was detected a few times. Here the CDR3 reads CASSLLKGLAGYTF. CDR3 bases read: TGTGCCAGCAGCTTGTTGAAAGGTTTAGCTGGC. The J gene is TRBJ1-2, the V gene TRBV5-6; no clear D gene. The read ends 3 residues shy of where the CDR3 ends; the end is completed using the germline J gene. Germline values: CDR1 SGHDT, CDR2 YYEEEE. The V gene lost 1 base and the J gene lost 7 bases, with 14 bases spanning the gap. The CDR3 is made up of 14 amino acids.

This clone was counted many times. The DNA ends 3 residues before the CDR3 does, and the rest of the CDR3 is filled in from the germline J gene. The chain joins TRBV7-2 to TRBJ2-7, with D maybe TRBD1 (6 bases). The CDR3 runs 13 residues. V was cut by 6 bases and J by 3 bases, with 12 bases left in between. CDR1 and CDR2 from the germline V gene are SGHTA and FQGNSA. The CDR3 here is CASSSTGHYEQYF. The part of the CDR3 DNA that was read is TGTGCCAGCAGTAGTACAGGGCACTACGAG.

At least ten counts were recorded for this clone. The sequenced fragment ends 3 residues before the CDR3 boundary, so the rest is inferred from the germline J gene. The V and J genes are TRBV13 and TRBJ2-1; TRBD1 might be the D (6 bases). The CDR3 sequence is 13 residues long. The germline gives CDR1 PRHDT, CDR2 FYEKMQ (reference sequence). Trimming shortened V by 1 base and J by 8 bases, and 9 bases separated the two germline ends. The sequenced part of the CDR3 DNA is TGTGCCAGCAGCTTAGACAGGGTGGATGAG. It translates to CASSLDRVDE. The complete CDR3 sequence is CASSLDRVDEQFF.

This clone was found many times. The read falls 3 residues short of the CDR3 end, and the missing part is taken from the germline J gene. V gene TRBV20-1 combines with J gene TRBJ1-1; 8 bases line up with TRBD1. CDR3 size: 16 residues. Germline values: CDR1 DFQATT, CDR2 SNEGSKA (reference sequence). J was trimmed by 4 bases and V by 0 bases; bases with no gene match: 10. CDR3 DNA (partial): TGCAGTGCTAGAGATGTGGTCAGGGGGCGGGGCACTGAA. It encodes CSARDVVRGRGTE. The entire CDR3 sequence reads CSARDVVRGRGTEAFF.

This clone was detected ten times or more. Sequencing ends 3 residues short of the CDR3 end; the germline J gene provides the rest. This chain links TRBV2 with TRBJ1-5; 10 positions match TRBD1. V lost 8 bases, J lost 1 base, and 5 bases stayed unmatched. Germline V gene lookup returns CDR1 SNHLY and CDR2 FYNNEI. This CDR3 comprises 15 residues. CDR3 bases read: TGTGCCAGCGCCCGGACAGGGGGAAGCAATCAGCCC. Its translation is CASARTGGSNQP. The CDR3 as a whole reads CASARTGGSNQPQHF.

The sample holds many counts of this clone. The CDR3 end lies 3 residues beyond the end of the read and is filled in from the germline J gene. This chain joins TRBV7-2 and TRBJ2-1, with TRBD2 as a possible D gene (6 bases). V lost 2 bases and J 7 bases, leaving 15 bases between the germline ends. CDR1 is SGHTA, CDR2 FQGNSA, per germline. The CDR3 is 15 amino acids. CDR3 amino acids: CASSLSGLPTNEQFF. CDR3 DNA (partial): TGTGCCAGCAGCTTATCGGGACTCCCTACGAATGAG.

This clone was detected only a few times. The DNA read from the CDR3 is TGTGCCAGCTCACCACCGGGGGGAGGGGTCTACGAG. This encodes CASSPPGGGVYE. The CDR3 in its entirety is CASSPPGGGVYEQYF. The rearrangement uses TRBV18 and TRBJ2-7, with 7 bases fitting TRBD2. The CDR3 end lies 3 residues beyond the end of the read and is filled in from the germline J gene. With V trimmed by 0 bases and J by 3 bases, 5 bases remained unmatched. The CDR3 sequence is 15 residues long. Germline CDR1 is KGHSH and CDR2 is LQKENI.

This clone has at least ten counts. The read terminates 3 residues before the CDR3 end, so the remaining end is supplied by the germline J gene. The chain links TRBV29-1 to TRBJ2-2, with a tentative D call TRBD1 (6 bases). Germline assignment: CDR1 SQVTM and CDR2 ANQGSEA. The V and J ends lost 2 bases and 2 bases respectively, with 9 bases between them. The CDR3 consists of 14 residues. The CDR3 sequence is CSVETGRNTGELFF. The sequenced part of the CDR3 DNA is TGCAGCGTTGAAACAGGGAGAAACACCGGGGAG.

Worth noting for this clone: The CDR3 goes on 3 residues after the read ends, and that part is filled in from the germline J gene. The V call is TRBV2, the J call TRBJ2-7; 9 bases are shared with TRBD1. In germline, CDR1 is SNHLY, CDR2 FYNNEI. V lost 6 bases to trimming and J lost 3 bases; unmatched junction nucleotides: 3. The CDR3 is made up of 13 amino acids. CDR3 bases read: TGTGCCAGCAGCACGGGACAGGGCTACGAG. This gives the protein CASSTGQGYE. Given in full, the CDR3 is CASSTGQGYEQYF.

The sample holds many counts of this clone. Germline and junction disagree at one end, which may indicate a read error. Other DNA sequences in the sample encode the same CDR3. The CDR3 bases that were read are TGTGCTAGCAGCCCGGGACTAGCGGGGGGGGAGACC. It codes for CASSPGLAGGET. The whole CDR3 protein reads CASSPGLAGGETQYF. The chain couples TRBV7-7 to TRBJ2-5; 16 bases map to TRBD2. Sequencing ends 3 residues short of the CDR3 end; the germline J gene provides the rest. The CDR3 loop spans 15 amino acids. CDR1 and CDR2 from the germline V gene are SSHAT and FNYEAQ (reference sequence).

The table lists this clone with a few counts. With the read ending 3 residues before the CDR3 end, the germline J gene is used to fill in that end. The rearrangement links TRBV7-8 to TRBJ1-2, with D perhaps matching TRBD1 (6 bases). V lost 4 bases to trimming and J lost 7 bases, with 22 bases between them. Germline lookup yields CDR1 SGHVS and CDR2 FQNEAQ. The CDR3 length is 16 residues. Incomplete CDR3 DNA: TGTGCCAGCAGCTGGACAGAAGATCGCCCTTTTGGTGGC. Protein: CASSWTEDRPFGG. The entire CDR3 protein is CASSWTEDRPFGGYTF. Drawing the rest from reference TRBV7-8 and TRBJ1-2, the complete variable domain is GAGVSQSPRYKVAKRGQDVALRCDPISGHVSLFWYQQALGQGPEFLTYFQNEAQLDKSGLPSDRFFAERPEGSVSTLKIQRTQQEDSAVYLCASSWTEDRPFGGYTFGSGTRLTVV.

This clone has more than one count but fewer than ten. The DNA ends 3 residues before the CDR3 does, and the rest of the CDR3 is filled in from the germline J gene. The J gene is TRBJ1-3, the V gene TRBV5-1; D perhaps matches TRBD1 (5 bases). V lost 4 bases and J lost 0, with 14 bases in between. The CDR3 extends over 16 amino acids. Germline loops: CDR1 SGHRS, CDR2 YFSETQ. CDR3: CASSPGTWSSGNTIYF. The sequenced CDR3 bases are TGCGCCAGCAGCCCTGGGACTTGGAGCTCTGGAAACACC. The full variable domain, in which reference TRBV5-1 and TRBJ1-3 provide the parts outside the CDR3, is KAGVTQTPRYLIKTRGQQVTLSCSPISGHRSVSWYQQTPGQGLQFLFEYFSETQRNKGNFPGRFSGRQFSNSRSEMNVSTLELGDSALYLCASSPGTWSSGNTIYFGEGSWLTVV.

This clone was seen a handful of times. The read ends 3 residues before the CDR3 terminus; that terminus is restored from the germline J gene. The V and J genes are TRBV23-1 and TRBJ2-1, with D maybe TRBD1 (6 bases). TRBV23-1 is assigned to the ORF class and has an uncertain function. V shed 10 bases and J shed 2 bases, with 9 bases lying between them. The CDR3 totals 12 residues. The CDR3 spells CAIRDTYNEQFF. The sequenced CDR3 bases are TGCGCCATCCGGGACACCTACAATGAG.

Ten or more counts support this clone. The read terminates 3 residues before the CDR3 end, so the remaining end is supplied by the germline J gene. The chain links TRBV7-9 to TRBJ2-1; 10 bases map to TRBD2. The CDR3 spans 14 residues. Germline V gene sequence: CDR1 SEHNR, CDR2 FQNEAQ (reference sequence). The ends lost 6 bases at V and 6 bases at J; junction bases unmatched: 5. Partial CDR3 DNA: TGTGCCAGCAGAGGGCTAGCGGGGGTCAATGAG. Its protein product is CASRGLAGVNE. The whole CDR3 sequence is CASRGLAGVNEQFF.

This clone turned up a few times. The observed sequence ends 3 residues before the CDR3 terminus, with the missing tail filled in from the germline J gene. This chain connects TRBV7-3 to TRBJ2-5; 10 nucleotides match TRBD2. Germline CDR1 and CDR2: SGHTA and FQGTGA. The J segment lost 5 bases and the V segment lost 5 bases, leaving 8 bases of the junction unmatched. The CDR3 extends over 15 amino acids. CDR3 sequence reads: CASSRSGGAQETQYF. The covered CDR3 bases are TGTGCCAGCAGCCGCAGCGGGGGGGCACAGGAGACC.

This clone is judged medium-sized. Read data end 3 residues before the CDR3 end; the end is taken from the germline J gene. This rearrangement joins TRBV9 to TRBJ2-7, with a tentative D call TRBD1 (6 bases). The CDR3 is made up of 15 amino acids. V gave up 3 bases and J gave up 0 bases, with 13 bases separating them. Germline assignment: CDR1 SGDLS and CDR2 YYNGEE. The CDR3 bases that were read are TGTGCCAGCAGCGACAGGGACACCGCCTCCTACGAG. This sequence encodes CASSDRDTASYE. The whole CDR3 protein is CASSDRDTASYEQYF.

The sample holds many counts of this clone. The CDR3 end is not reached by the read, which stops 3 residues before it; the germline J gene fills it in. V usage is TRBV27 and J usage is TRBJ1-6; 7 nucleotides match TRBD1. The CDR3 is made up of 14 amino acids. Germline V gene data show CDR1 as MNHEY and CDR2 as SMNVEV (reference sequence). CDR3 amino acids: CASSLPRDRATLHF. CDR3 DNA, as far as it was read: TGTGCCAGCAGTTTACCTCGAGACAGGGCCACC.

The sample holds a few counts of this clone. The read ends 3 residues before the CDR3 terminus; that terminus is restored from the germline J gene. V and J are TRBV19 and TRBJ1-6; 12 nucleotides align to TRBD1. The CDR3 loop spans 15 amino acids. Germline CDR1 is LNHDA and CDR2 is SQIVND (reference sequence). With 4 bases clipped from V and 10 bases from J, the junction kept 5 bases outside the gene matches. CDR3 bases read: TGTGCCAGTAGTAGACCCGGGACAGGGGGCTCACCC. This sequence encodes CASSRPGTGGSP. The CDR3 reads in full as CASSRPGTGGSPLHF.

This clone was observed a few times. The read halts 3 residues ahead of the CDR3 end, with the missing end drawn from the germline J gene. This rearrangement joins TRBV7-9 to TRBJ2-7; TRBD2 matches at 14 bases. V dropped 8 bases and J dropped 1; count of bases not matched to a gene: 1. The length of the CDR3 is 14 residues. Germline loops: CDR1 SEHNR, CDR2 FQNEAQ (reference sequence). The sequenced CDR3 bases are TGTGCCAGCGGACTAGCGGGGGGTTCCTACGAG. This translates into CASGLAGGSYE. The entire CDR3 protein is CASGLAGGSYEQYF.

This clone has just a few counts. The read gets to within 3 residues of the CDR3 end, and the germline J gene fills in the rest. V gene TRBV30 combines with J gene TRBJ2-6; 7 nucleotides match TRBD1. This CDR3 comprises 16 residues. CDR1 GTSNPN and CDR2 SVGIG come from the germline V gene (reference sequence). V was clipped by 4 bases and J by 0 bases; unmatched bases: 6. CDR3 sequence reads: CAWNGQAISGANVLTF. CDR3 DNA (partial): TGTGCCTGGAACGGACAGGCAATCTCTGGGGCCAACGTC.

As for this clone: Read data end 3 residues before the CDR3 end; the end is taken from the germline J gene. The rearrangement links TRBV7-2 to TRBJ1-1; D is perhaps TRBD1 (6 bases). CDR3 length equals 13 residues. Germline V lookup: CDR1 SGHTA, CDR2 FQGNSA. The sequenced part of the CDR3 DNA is TGTGCCAGCAGCCCAATCGGGGGGCGAGAG. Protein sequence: CASSPIGGRE. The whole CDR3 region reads CASSPIGGREAFF.

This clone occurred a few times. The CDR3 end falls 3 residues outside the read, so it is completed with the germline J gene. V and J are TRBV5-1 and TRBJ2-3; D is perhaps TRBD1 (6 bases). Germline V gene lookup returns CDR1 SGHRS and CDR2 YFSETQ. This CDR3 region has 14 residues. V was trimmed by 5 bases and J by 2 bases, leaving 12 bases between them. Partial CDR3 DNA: TGCGCCAGCAGTGTACAGGGAGACACAGATACG. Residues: CASSVQGDTDT. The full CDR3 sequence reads CASSVQGDTDTQYF.

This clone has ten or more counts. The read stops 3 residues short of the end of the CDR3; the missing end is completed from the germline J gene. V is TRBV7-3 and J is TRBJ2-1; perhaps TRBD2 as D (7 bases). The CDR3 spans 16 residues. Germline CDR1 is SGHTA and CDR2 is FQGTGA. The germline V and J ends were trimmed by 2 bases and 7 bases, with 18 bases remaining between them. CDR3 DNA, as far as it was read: TGTGCCAGCAGCTTATACGGGGGGCCGATTCGGAATGAG. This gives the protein CASSLYGGPIRNE. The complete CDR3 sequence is CASSLYGGPIRNEQFF.

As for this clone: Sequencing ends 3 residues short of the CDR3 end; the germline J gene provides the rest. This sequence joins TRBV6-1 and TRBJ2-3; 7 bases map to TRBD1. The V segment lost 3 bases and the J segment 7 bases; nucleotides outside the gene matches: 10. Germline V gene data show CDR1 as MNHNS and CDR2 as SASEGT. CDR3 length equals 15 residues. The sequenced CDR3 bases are TGTGCCAGCAGTGATACAGGGGCGGCTAGGAATACG. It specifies CASSDTGAARNT. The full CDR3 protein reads CASSDTGAARNTQYF.

CDR3 region: CASSLNDYLQETQYF. Partial CDR3 DNA: TGTGCCAGCAGCTTAAATGACTACCTACAAGAGACC. The V call is TRBV7-2, the J call TRBJ2-5; D might be TRBD2 (5 bases). The CDR3 is cut off 3 residues early in the read; its end comes from the germline J gene. V lost 2 bases to trimming and J lost 2 bases, with 12 bases between them. This CDR3 contains 15 residues. Germline V gene lookup returns CDR1 SGHTA and CDR2 FQGNSA.